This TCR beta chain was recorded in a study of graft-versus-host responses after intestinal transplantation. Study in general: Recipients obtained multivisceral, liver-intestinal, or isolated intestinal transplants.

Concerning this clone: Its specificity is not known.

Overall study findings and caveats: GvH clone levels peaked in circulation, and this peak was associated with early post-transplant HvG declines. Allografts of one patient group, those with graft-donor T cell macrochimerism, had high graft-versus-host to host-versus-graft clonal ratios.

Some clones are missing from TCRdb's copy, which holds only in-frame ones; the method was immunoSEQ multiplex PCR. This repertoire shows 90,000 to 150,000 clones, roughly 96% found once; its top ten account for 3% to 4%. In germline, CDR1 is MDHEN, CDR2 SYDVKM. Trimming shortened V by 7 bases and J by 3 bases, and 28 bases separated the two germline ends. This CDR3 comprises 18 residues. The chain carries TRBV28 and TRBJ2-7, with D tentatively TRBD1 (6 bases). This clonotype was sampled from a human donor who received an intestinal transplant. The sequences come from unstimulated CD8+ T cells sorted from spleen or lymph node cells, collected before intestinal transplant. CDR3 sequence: CASIKLGQGYPRGYEQYF. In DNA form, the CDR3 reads TGTGCCAGCATCAAACTAGGACAAGGCTACCCCAGGGGCTACGAGCAGTACTTC.